This paragraph reports one T cell receptor beta chain. The target of this receptor is not known. The input lacks base qualities; no much larger clone sits a single base away. Collaborating institutions collected whole blood in K2EDTA tubes following their own protocols. For TCRbeta analysis, collaborators shipped samples in one of three forms: frozen whole blood, isolated PBMCs, or DNA extracted from either of those sample types. TCRbeta CDR3 regions were amplified from genomic DNA using the immunoSEQ Assay, a bias-controlled multiplex PCR. The study's processing was this. Nucleated cell counts per sample were estimated from amplification of reference gene primers within the assay. Sequence reads were collapsed and filtered to measure the absolute abundance of every unique TCRbeta CDR3 rearrangement. For each sample, productive Simpson clonality was calculated as the square root of Simpson's diversity index over productive rearrangements. TCRdb took this table from immuneACCESS and kept in-frame rearrangements with V and J called. Such tables lack part of the clones; where checked against another copy, unresolved V genes explain under half of the gap, and the rest is unexplained. D and trimming were read from the DNA, whereas the V and J calls and clone size are those reported in that table. Present in this sample are around 84,000 clones, roughly 77% of which were seen just once. Of the sample, around 5.8% falls within the top ten clones.

The germline V gene specifies SGDLS as CDR1 and YYNGEE as CDR2. V is reduced by 2 bases and J by 5 bases, leaving a spacing of 11 bases between them. The CDR3 starts with the cysteine, ends with the phenylalanine, and has 14 residues. Only the CDR3 region is kept as DNA, spanning 42 bases read in frame from base 1. This sample is drawn from a study of blood T cell repertoires in COVID-19 (dated by TCRdb to the early 2020s). A note on the overall study: Samples from collaborators originated in the United States, Italy and Spain and spanned both the acute and convalescent phases of COVID-19. The samples were drawn from two sources: the first 160 participants of the ongoing ImmuneRACE study, and about 1,300 subjects contributed by 6 global collaborators. The prospective study material was composed of cDNA or gDNA derived from T cells, B-cell-depleted T cells, or PBMCs. The sample metadata nearly always contained a de-identified subject ID, COVID-19 status, age in years and sex. Subjects who had been exposed to COVID-19, were actively infected with it, or had recovered from it provided the deeply sampled blood TCRbeta repertoires that made up the dataset. Where HLA class I and class II types were available, the types were taken from metadata supplied by the sample provider, not from assay-based typing. The repertoires were released in a freely available public database meant as a resource for research on the immune response to SARS-CoV-2.

On the study overall, not on this receptor specifically: The quantity of clinical and demographic metadata differed by source and by participant and was supplied without curation.

The sequence links TRBV9 to TRBJ2-4, with TRBD1 as a weak D call on 6 bases. Material: peripheral blood. This receptor was obtained from a man in his fifties with active or convalescent COVID-19. The CDR3 reads CASSVGGTENIQYF. The DNA sequence is given as TGTGCCAGCAGCGTTGGGGGCACTGAAAACATTCAGTACTTC.